The 11 T cell receptor beta chains listed next were all sequenced from one sample in a study of cytomegalovirus exposure and HLA in healthy donors. 13 Jbeta primers and 60 Vbeta primers were used for the PCR. Generated by immunoSEQ multiplex PCR, the TCRdb table keeps only in-frame clones and is missing some. The sample has about 180,000 clones, over 70% seen once; the top ten hold approximately 1.5%. Material for sequencing was PBMCs. The source is a woman aged 25 to 39 in good health and CMV-seropositive.

The CDR3: CASSRWHGNTIYF. In nucleotides, the CDR3 is TGTGCCAGCAGCCGGTGGCACGGAAACACCATATATTTT. V and J are TRBV14 and TRBJ1-3; D call uncertain. Looked up from germline, CDR1 is SGHDN and CDR2 is FVKESK. The CDR3 loop spans 13 amino acids. Trimming shortened V by 4 bases and J by 4 bases, and 8 bases separated the two germline ends. The full variable domain, rest sourced from reference TRBV14 and TRBJ1-3, is EAGVTQFPSHSVIEKGQTVTLRCDPISGHDNLYWYRRVMGKEIKFLLHFVKESKQDESGMPNNRFLAERTGGTYSTLKVQPAELEDSGVYFCASSRWHGNTIYFGEGSWLTVV.

J is TRBJ2-7 and V is TRBV11-3; tentative D call: TRBD1 (7 bases). Trimming removed 4 bases at V and 2 bases at J, with 18 bases between. Germline V lookup: CDR1 SGHNT, CDR2 YENEEA. This CDR3 spans 16 amino acids. CDR3 DNA sequence: TGTGCCAGCAGCTCAAACCTGGGCAGGGGGGCCTACGAGCAGTACTTC. The encoded protein is CASSSNLGRGAYEQYF.

The chain couples TRBV5-4 to TRBJ1-2; no definite D call. The CDR3 totals 14 residues. V was cut by 2 bases and J by 3 bases, with 11 bases left in between. Germline values: CDR1 SGHNT, CDR2 YYREEE (reference sequence). CDR3 in DNA: TGTGCCAGCAGCTTAGGAGGAGGAGACTATGGCTACACCTTC. Translating gives CASSLGGGDYGYTF.

This clone showed up just once. This chain links TRBV19 with TRBJ2-4; 10 bases agree with TRBD1. The V gene's germline CDR1 is LNHDA and CDR2 SQIVND (reference sequence). The CDR3 runs to 18 residues. V dropped 5 bases and J dropped 0; count of bases not matched to a gene: 10. CDR3 sequence (DNA): TGTGCCAGTAGTTCCCGGGACAGGGGATCTCTAGCCAAAAACATTCAGTACTTC. Its translation: CASSSRDRGSLAKNIQYF.

The rearrangement uses TRBV11-1 and TRBJ2-7; maybe TRBD1 (5 bases). CDR1 is SGHAT and CDR2 is FQDESV in the germline V gene (reference sequence). The V end lost 2 bases, the J end lost 4 bases, and 6 bases lay between the germline ends. The CDR3 loop spans 12 amino acids. In nucleotides, the CDR3 is TGTGCCAGCAGCTTACAGGGTTACGAGCAGTACTTC. Amino acid sequence: CASSLQGYEQYF.

The chain couples TRBV6-5 to TRBJ2-3; 12 bases agree with TRBD2. Germline lookup yields CDR1 MNHEY and CDR2 SVGAGI. J gave up 14 bases and V 4 bases, and 7 bases lay outside the gene matches. The CDR3 loop spans 13 amino acids. In DNA form, the CDR3 reads TGTGCCAGCAGTTCTCTTCTAGCGGGAGGGCTGTATTTT. This translates into CASSSLLAGGLYF.

V is TRBV6-6 and J is TRBJ1-1, with 7 bases that match TRBD1. The CDR3 covers 14 residues. Germline loops: CDR1 MNHNY, CDR2 SVGAGI (reference sequence). The V and J ends lost 5 bases and 1 base, in that order; junction bases with no gene match: 4. CDR3 nucleotides: TGTGCCAGCAGTAAAGACAGGGCGAACACTGAAGCTTTCTTT. This codes for CASSKDRANTEAFF.

V is TRBV2 and J is TRBJ2-4; possible D gene TRBD2, 7 bases. The V and J ends lost 4 bases and 3 bases respectively, with 16 bases between them. The germline V gene encodes CDR1 SNHLY and CDR2 FYNNEI. This CDR3 has 16 amino acids. CDR3 protein: CASSGGREGVKNIQYF. Written as DNA, the CDR3 is TGTGCCAGCAGTGGTGGGAGGGAGGGGGTCAAAAACATTCAGTACTTC.

The chain combines TRBV27 with TRBJ2-5; D not resolved. The V gene lost 6 bases and the J gene lost 1 base, with 9 bases spanning the gap. The CDR3 is made up of 13 amino acids. CDR1 and CDR2 from the germline V gene are MNHEY and SMNVEV (reference sequence). The CDR3 loop is CASSSGSQETQYF. CDR3 in DNA: TGTGCCAGCAGCTCAGGAAGCCAAGAGACCCAGTACTTC.

This clone was recorded once. The rearrangement uses TRBV7-7 and TRBJ2-2; 7 bases agree with TRBD2. V gave up 5 bases and J gave up 8 bases; unmatched junction bases: 14. Germline V gives CDR1 SSHAT, CDR2 FNYEAQ (reference sequence). This CDR3 region has 16 residues. In DNA, the CDR3 is TGTGCCAGCAGCCCCAGAAGCGGGGCCGGGCGGGGGGAGCTGTTTTTT. Amino acid sequence: CASSPRSGAGRGELFF. Supplemented by reference TRBV7-7 and TRBJ2-2, the full variable domain reads GAGVSQSPRYKVTKRGQDVTLRCDPISSHATLYWYQQALGQGPEFLTYFNYEAQPDKSGLPSDRFSAERPEGSISTLTIQRTEQRDSAMYRCASSPRSGAGRGELFFGEGSRLTVL.

This rearrangement joins TRBV5-6 to TRBJ1-1; no definite D call. Trimming removed 4 bases from V and 6 bases from J, with 16 bases in between. Germline V gives CDR1 SGHDT, CDR2 YYEEEE. The length of the CDR3 is 14 residues. CDR3 nucleotide sequence: TGTGCCAGCAGCCGTAGCGACGCAAGGGCTGAAGCTTTCTTT. This translates into CASSRSDARAEAFF.